One sample yielded the 5 T cell receptor beta chains listed below, sequenced in a study of blood T cell repertoires in COVID-19. Produced via immunoSEQ multiplex PCR; TCRdb's table is partial and in-frame only. The table records nearly 40,000 clones, roughly 82% of them present only once. Material: peripheral blood. All receptors derive from a man aged 50 to 60 with active or convalescent COVID-19.

This sequence joins TRBV13 and TRBJ1-1; no clear D. Trimming removed 4 bases from V and 0 bases from J, with 9 bases in between. CDR1 and CDR2 from the germline V gene are PRHDT and FYEKMQ (reference sequence). This CDR3 region has 14 residues. CDR3 protein: CASSYRSLNTEAFF. CDR3 bases: TGTGCCAGCAGCTATCGCAGTTTGAACACTGAAGCTTTCTTT.

The V and J genes are TRBV30 and TRBJ1-2; TRBD1 aligns across 7 bases. The length of the CDR3 is 13 residues. V lost 0 bases, J lost 9 bases, and 7 bases stayed unmatched. Germline CDR1 GTSNPN, CDR2 SVGIG (reference sequence). This CDR3 is CAWSVGSGGSYTF. The CDR3 region has the DNA TGTGCCTGGAGTGTGGGTTCAGGGGGGAGCTACACCTTC.

The gene calls are TRBV2 and TRBJ2-5; 16 nucleotides line up with TRBD2. The V and J ends lost 6 bases and 8 bases, in that order; junction bases with no gene match: 3. Germline CDR1 reads SNHLY; CDR2 reads FYNNEI. This CDR3 spans 14 amino acids. CDR3 nucleotides: TGTGCCAGCAGCGGGACTAGCGGGGGGGAAACCCAGTACTTC. Translated: CASSGTSGGETQYF. The whole variable domain, remainder taken from reference TRBV2 and TRBJ2-5, is EPEVTQTPSHQVTQMGQEVILRCVPISNHLYFYWYRQILGQKVEFLVSFYNNEISEKSEIFDDQFSVERPDGSNFTLKIRSTKLEDSAMYFCASSGTSGGETQYFGPGTRLLVL.

The rearrangement uses TRBV9 and TRBJ2-1, with a tentative D call TRBD1 (7 bases). In germline, CDR1 is SGDLS, CDR2 YYNGEE. The germline V and J ends were trimmed by 3 bases and 2 bases, with 18 bases remaining between them. The CDR3 runs to 17 residues. The CDR3 DNA is TGTGCCAGCAGCGCCGGTGGGGGGACAGCTACCTACAATGAGCAGTTCTTC. Translated: CASSAGGGTATYNEQFF.

This clone was picked up a small number of times. V is TRBV6-4 and J is TRBJ2-3; 8 bases agree with TRBD2. Looked up from germline, CDR1 is MRHNA and CDR2 is SNTAGT. The CDR3 loop spans 16 amino acids. V lost 2 bases to trimming and J lost 1 base; unmatched junction nucleotides: 5. CDR3 in DNA: TGTGCCAGCAGTGACGGCGGGGGGCTTGGCACAGATACGCAGTATTTT. Residues: CASSDGGGLGTDTQYF.